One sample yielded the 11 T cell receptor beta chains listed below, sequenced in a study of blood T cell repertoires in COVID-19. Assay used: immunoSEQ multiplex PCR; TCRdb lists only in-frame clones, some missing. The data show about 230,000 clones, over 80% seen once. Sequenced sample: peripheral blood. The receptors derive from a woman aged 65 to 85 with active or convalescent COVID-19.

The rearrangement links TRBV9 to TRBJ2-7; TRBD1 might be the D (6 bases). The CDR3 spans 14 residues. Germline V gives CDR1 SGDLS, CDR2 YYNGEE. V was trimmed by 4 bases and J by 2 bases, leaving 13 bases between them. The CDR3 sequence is CASSRDMTTYEQYF. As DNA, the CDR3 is TGTGCCAGCAGCAGGGACATGACAACCTACGAGCAGTACTTC.

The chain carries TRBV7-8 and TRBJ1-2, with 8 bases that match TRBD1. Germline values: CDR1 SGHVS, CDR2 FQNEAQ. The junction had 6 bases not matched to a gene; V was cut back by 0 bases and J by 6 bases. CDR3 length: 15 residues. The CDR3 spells CASSLALQGADGYTF. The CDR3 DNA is TGTGCCAGCAGCTTAGCCCTCCAGGGGGCGGATGGCTACACCTTC.

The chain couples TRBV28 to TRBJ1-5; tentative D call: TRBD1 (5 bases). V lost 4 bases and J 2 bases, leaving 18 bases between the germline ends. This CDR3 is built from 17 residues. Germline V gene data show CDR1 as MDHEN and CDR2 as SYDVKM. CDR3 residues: CASSSVIGAIGNQPQHF. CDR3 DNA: TGTGCCAGCAGTTCCGTCATAGGGGCTATTGGCAATCAGCCCCAGCATTTT. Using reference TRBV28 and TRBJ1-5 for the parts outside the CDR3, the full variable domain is DVKVTQSSRYLVKRTGEKVFLECVQDMDHENMFWYRQDPGLGLRLIYFSYDVKMKEKGDIPEGYSVSREKKERFSLILESASTNQTSMYLCASSSVIGAIGNQPQHFGDGTRLSIL.

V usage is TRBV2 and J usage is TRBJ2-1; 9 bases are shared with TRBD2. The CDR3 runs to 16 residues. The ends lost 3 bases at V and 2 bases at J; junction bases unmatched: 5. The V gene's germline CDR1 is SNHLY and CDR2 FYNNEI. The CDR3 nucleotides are TGTGCCAGCAGTGAGCGGGGGGGGGAGACCTACAATGAGCAGTTCTTC. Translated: CASSERGGETYNEQFF. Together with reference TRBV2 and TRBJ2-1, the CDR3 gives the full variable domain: EPEVTQTPSHQVTQMGQEVILRCVPISNHLYFYWYRQILGQKVEFLVSFYNNEISEKSEIFDDQFSVERPDGSNFTLKIRSTKLEDSAMYFCASSERGGETYNEQFFGPGTRLTVL.

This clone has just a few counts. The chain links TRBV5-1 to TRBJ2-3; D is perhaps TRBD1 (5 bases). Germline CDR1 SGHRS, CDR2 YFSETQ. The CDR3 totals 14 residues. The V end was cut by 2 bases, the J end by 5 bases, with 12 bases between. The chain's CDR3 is CASSLSGQRDTQYF. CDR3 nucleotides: TGCGCCAGCAGCTTATCAGGACAACGAGATACGCAGTATTTT.

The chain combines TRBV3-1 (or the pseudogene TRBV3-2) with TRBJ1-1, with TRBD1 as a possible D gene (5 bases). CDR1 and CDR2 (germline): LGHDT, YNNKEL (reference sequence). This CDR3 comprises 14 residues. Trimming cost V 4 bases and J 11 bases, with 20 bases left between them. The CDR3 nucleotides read TGTGCCAGCAGCCTAGGGGAAAACCACTTGCCGGCTTTCTTT. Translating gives CASSLGENHLPAFF.

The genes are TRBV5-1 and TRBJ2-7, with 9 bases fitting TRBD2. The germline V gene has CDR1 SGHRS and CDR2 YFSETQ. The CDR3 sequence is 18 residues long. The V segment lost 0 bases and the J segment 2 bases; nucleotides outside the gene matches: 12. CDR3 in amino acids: CASSLAPGRGGGAYEQYF. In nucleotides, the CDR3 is TGCGCCAGCAGCTTGGCCCCAGGGAGAGGCGGGGGGGCCTACGAGCAGTACTTC.

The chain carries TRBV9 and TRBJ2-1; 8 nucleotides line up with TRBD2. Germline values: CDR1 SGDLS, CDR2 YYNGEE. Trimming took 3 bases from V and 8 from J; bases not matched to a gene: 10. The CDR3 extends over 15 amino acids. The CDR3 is CASSGRGAVVDEQFF. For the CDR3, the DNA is TGTGCCAGCAGCGGGCGGGGGGCAGTTGTCGATGAGCAGTTCTTC.

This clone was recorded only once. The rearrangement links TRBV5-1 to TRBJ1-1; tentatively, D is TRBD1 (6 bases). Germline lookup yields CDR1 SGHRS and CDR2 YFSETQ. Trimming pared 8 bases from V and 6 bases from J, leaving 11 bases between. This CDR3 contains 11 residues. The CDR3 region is CASQQGPEAFF. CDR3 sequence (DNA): TGCGCCAGTCAACAGGGACCTGAAGCTTTCTTT.

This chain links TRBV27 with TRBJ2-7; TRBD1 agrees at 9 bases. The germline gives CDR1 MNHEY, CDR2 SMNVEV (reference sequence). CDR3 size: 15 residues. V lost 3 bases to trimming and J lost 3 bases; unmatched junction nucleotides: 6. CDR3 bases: TGTGCCAGCAGTTTTCCGGGACAGGGCCGCTACGAGCAGTACTTC. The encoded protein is CASSFPGQGRYEQYF.

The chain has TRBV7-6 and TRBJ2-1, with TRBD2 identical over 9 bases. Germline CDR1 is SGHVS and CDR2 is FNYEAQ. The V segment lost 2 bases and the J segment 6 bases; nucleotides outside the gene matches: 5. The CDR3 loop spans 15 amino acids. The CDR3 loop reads CASSLMSGRFNEQFF. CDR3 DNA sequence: TGTGCCAGCAGCTTAATGAGCGGGAGGTTCAATGAGCAGTTCTTC.